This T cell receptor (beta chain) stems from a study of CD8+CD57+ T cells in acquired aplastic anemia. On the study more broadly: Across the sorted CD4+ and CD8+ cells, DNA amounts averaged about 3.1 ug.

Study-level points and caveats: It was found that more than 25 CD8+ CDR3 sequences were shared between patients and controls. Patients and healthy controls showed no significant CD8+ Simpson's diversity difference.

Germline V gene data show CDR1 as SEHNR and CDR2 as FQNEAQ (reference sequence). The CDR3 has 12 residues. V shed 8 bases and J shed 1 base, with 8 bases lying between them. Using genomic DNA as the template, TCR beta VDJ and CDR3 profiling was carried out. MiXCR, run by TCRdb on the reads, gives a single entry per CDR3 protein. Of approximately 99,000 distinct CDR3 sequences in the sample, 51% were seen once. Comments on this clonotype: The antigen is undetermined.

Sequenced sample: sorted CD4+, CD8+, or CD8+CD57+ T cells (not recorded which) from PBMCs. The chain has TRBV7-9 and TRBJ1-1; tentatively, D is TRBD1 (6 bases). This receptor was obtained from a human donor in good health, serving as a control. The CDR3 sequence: CASARGNTEAFF. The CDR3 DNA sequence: TGTGCCAGCGCCAGGGGGAACACTGAAGCTTTCTTT.